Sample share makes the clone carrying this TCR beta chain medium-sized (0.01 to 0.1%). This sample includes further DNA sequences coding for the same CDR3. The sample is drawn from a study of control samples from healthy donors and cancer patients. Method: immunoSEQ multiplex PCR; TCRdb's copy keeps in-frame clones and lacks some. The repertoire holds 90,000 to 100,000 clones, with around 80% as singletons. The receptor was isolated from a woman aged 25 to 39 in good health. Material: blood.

CDR3: CASSQLGTEAFF. In DNA form, the CDR3 reads TGTGCCAGCAGCCAATTAGGGACCGAAGCTTTCTTT. The chain couples TRBV3-1 (or the pseudogene TRBV3-2) to TRBJ1-1; D is perhaps TRBD1 (5 bases). Trimming removed 2 bases from V and 8 bases from J, with 9 bases in between. This CDR3 comprises 12 residues. Germline CDR1 reads LGHDT; CDR2 reads YNNKEL (reference sequence).